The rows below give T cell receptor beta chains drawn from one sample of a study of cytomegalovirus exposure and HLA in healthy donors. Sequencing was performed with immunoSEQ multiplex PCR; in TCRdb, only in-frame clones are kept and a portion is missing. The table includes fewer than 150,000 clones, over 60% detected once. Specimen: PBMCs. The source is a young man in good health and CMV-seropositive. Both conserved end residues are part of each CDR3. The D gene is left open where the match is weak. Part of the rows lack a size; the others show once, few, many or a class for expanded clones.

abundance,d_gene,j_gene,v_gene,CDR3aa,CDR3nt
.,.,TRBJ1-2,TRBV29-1,CSVESGYGYTF,TGCAGCGTCGAATCCGGGTATGGCTACACCTTC
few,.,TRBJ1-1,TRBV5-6,CASSLQAMNTEAFF,TGTGCCAGCAGCTTGCAGGCTATGAACACTGAAGCTTTCTTT
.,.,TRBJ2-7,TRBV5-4,CASSLDGYEQYF,TGTGCCAGCAGCTTGGACGGGTACGAGCAGTACTTC
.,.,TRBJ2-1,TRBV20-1,CSASMQGSQFF,TGCAGTGCTAGCATGCAGGGTTCTCAGTTCTTC
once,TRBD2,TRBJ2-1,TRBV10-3,CAISERGGLTRSYNEQFF,TGTGCCATCAGTGAGCGGGGGGGCCTGACGAGGTCCTACAATGAGCAGTTCTTC
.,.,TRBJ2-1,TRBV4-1,CASSQEWRQSSYNEQFF,TGCGCCAGCAGCCAAGAATGGCGGCAAAGCTCCTACAATGAGCAGTTCTTC
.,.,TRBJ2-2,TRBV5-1,CASSLGLSNTGELFF,TGCGCCAGCAGCCTCGGACTATCGAACACCGGGGAGCTGTTTTTT
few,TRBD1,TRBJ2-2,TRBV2,CASSTRMGQGSGELFF,TGTGCCAGCAGCACCCGGATGGGACAGGGGTCCGGGGAGCTGTTTTTT
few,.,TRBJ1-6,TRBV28,CASRRGFQGPYNSPLHF,TGTGCCAGCAGGAGGGGGTTCCAGGGACCCTATAATTCACCCCTCCACTTT
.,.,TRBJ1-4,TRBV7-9,CASSNPRTDLGEKLFF,TGTGCCAGCAGCAACCCAAGGACGGACTTGGGTGAAAAACTGTTTTTT
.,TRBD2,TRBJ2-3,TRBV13,CASSSGLAVSTDTQYF,TGTGCCAGCAGCTCGGGACTAGCGGTTAGCACAGATACGCAGTATTTT
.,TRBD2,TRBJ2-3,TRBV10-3,CAISPDKIGLGTDTQYF,TGTGCCATCAGCCCCGACAAAATCGGACTAGGCACAGATACGCAGTATTTT
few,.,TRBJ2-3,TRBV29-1,CSLGQSSDTQYF,TGCAGCCTAGGACAGAGCTCAGATACGCAGTATTTT
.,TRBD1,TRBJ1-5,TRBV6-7,CASSTPKGQGGQPQHF,TGTGCCAGCAGCACGCCGAAGGGACAGGGGGGACAGCCCCAGCATTTT
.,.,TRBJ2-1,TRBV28,CASSTNRGRSYLNEQFF,TGTGCCAGCAGCACGAATCGAGGGCGCTCCTATCTGAATGAGCAGTTCTTC
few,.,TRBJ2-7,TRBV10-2,CASTIGATYEQYF,TGCGCCAGCACTATAGGGGCAACCTACGAGCAGTACTTC
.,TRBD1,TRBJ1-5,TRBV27,CASSLQGALGQPQHF,TGTGCCAGCAGTCTACAGGGGGCGCTTGGGCAGCCCCAGCATTTT
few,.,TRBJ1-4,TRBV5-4,CASSSGLGEKLFF,TGTGCCAGCAGCTCCGGACTGGGGGAAAAACTGTTTTTT
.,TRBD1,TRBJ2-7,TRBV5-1,CASSQDRGMPYEQYF,TGCGCCAGCAGCCAGGACAGGGGGATGCCCTACGAGCAGTACTTC
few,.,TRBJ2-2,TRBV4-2,CASSQDRSSDTGELFF,TGTGCCAGCAGCCAAGATCGTAGTAGCGACACCGGGGAGCTGTTTTTT
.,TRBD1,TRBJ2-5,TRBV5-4,CASRGQGETQYF,TGTGCCAGCAGAGGACAGGGGGAGACCCAGTACTTC
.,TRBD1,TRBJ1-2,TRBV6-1,CASSVVDRATHRHGYTF,TGTGCCAGCAGTGTTGTGGACAGGGCGACCCACAGGCATGGCTACACCTTC
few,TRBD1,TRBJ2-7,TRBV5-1,CASSQGQALEQYF,TGCGCCAGCAGCCAGGGACAGGCTCTCGAGCAGTACTTC
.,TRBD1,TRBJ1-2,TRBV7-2,CASSLDRLNYGYTF,TGTGCCAGCAGCCTGGACAGGCTAAACTATGGCTACACCTTC